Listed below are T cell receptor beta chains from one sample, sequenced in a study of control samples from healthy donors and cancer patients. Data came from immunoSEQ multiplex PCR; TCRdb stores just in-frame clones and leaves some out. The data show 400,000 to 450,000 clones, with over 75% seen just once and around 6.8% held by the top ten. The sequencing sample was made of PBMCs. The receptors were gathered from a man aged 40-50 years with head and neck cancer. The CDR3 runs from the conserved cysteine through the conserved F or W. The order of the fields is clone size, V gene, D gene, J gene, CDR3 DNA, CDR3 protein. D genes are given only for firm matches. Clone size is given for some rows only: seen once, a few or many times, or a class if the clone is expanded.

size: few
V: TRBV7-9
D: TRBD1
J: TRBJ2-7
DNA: TGTGCCAGCAGATTCGGACAGGACTACGAGCAGTACTTC
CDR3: CASRFGQDYEQYF

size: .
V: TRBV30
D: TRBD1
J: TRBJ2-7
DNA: TGTGCCTGTATCGGGACAGGGACGCACGAGCAGTACTTC
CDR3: CACIGTGTHEQYF

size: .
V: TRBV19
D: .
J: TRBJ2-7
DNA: TGTGCCAGTAGTATCGGAAACTCTCTCTACGAGCAGTACTTC
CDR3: CASSIGNSLYEQYF

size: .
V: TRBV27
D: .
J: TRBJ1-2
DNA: TGTGCCAGCAGTCGCATGATAGGTACCTATGGCTACACCTTC
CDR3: CASSRMIGTYGYTF

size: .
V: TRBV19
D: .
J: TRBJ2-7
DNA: TGTGCCAGTAGTATAGGTAGCGGAACCCACTACGAGCAGTACTTC
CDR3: CASSIGSGTHYEQYF

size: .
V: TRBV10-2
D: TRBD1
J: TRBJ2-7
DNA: TGCGCCAGCAGTTCGACAGGGGGTGCCTACGAGCAGTACTTC
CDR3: CASSSTGGAYEQYF

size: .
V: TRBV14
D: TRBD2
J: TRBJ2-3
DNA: TGTGCCAGCAGCCAAAACAGGGCTAGCGGGATTAGCACAGATACGCAGTATTTT
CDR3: CASSQNRASGISTDTQYF

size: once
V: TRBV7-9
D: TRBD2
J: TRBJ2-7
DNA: TGTGCCAGCAGCCCTCCGGGACGGGGGACTAGCGGGAGCTCCTACGAGCAGTACTTC
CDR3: CASSPPGRGTSGSSYEQYF

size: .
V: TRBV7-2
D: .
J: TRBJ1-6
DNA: TGTGCCAGCAGCTCGAGAAGAATGGGTTCACCCCTCCACTTT
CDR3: CASSSRRMGSPLHF

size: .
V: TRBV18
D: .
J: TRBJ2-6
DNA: TGTGCCAGCTCATCCAGGGCCGGTGGGGCCAACGTCCTGACTTTC
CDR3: CASSSRAGGANVLTF

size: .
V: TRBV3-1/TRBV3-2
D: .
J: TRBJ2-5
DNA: TGTGCCAGCAGCCAAGTGGAGACCCAGTACTTC
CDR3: CASSQVETQYF

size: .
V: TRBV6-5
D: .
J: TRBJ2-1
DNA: TGTGCCAGCACCCGAGACAGTCACAATGAGCAGTTCTTC
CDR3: CASTRDSHNEQFF

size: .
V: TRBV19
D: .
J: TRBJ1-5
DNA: TGTGCCAGTACCCCATCGGGGGCGGGCAATCAGCCCCAGCATTTT
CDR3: CASTPSGAGNQPQHF

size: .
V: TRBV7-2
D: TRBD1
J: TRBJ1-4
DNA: TGTGCCAGCAGCTGGGACAGGGGGCAGGAAAAACTGTTTTTT
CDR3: CASSWDRGQEKLFF

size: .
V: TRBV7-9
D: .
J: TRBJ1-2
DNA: TGTGCCAGCAGCTTGTTACCATCTGTAGCTAACTATGGCTACACCTTC
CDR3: CASSLLPSVANYGYTF

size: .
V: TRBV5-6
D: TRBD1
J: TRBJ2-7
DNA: TGTGCCAGCAGCTGGGGGACAGGGTCGTACGAGCAGTACTTC
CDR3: CASSWGTGSYEQYF

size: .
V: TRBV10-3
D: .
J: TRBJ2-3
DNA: TGTGCCATCAGCCCCTTGGACCGAGCTAGCACAGATACGCAGTATTTT
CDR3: CAISPLDRASTDTQYF

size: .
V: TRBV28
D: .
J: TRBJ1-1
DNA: TGTGCCGGACGGTCGCTGAACACTGAAGCTTTCTTT
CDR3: CAGRSLNTEAFF

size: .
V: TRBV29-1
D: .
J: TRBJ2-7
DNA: TGCAGCGTTCGTCGACAGGACAATCCCTACGAGCAGTACTTC
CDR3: CSVRRQDNPYEQYF

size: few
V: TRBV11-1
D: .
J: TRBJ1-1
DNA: TGTGCCAGCAGCTTAGAGGCAGATACGAACACTGAAGCTTTCTTT
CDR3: CASSLEADTNTEAFF

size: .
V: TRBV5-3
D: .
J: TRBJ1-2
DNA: TGTGCCAAAGGGAGCCCGGACGGACTAACTAACTATGGCTACACCTTC
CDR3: CAKGSPDGLTNYGYTF

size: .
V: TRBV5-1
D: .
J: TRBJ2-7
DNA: TGCGCCAGCAGCTTGGGTCCGGGCGGAGAGCAGTACTTC
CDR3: CASSLGPGGEQYF

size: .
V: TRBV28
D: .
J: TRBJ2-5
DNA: TGTGCCAGCAGCCCGACACTCCTCCGGGCGACCCAGTACTTC
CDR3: CASSPTLLRATQYF

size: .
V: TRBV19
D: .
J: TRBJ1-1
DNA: TGTGCCAGTACCTCACACCTGAACACTGAAGCTTTCTTT
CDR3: CASTSHLNTEAFF

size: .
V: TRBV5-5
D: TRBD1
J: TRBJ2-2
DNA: TGTGCCAGCAGCTTAAACAGGGGGCTCGGCACCGGGGAGCTGTTTTTT
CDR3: CASSLNRGLGTGELFF

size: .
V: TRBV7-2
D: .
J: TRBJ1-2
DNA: TGTGCCAGACCCCGGGGGCGGAGTGGCTACACCTTC
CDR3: CARPRGRSGYTF

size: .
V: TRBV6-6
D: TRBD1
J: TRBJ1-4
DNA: TGTGCCAGCATCTCGGGGACAGGGGATGAAAAACTGTTTTTT
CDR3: CASISGTGDEKLFF

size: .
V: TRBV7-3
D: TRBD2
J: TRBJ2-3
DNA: TGTGCCAGCAGCCGATCCGGGACTAGCGGGGGCCCCACAGACGCAGATACGCAGTATTTT
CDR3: CASSRSGTSGGPTDADTQYF

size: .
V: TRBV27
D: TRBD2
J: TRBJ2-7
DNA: TGTGCCAGCAGTTATAGCGGGAGGTCGGCCTACGAGCAGTACTTC
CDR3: CASSYSGRSAYEQYF

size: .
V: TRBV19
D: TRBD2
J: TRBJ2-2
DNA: TGTGCCAGTACCAATAGCGGGGGGGCCGGGACCGGGGAGCTGTTTTTT
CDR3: CASTNSGGAGTGELFF

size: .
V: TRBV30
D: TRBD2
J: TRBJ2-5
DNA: TGTGCCTGGAGTGTACTAGCGGGGGTTGGCGAGACCCAGTACTTC
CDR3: CAWSVLAGVGETQYF

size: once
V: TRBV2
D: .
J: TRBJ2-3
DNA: TGTGCCAGCACCCGAAACACAGATACGCAGTATTTT
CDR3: CASTRNTDTQYF

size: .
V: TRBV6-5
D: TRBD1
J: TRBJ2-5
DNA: TGTGCCAGCAGTCGGGACAGAGAGACCCAGTACTTC
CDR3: CASSRDRETQYF

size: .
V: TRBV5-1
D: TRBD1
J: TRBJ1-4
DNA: TGCGCCAGCAAGAGTGATGGAGGGGGCGGTAATGAAAAACTGTTTTTT
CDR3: CASKSDGGGGNEKLFF

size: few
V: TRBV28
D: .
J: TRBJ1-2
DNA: TGTGCCAGCAGTTTCTGGCAGGAGAGGTTCTCTGGCTACACCTTC
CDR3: CASSFWQERFSGYTF

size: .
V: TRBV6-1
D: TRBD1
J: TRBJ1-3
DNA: TGTGCCAGCAGTGAATGGGGCAGGGGGATCGGAAACACCATATATTTT
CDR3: CASSEWGRGIGNTIYF

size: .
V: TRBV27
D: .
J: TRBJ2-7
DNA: TGTGCCAGCAGTTTGACAGCAACCTACGAGCAGTACTTC
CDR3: CASSLTATYEQYF

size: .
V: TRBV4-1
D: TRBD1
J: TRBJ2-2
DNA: TGCGCCAGCAGCCAGGGGGACAGGAACACCGGGGAGCTGTTTTTT
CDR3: CASSQGDRNTGELFF

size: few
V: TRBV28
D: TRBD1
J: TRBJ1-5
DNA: TGTGCCAGCAGTCCAGGGGGCGGAAGCAATCAGCCCCAGCATTTT
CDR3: CASSPGGGSNQPQHF

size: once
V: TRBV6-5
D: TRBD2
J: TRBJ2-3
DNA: TGTGCCAGCAGAGGGACTAGCGGAAGCACAGATACGCAGTATTTT
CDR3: CASRGTSGSTDTQYF

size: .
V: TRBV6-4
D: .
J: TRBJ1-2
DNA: TGTGCCAGCAGAAACACGGAGGGAGTGGATGGCTACACCTTC
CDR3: CASRNTEGVDGYTF

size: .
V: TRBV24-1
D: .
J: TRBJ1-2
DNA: TGTGCCACCAGTCAACCTCGGACGGGGAGCTATGGCTACACCTTC
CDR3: CATSQPRTGSYGYTF

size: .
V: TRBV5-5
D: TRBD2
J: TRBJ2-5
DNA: TGTGCCAGCAGCACTGGGACTAGCGGACAAGAGACCCAGTACTTC
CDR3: CASSTGTSGQETQYF

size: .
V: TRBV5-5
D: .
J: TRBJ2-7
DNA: TGTGCCAGCAGCTTGGAACGGCCCTACGAGCAGTACTTC
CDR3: CASSLERPYEQYF

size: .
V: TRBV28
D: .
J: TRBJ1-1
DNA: TGTGCCAGCACGACGGAGGTTTATTCTGAAGCTTTCTTT
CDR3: CASTTEVYSEAFF

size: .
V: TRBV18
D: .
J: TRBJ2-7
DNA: TGTGCCAGCTCACAGGAGGAAGACGAGCAGTACTTC
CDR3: CASSQEEDEQYF

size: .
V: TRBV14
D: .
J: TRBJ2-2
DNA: TGTGCCAGCAGCCGGCCGGGGACGAACACCGGGGAGCTGTTTTTT
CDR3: CASSRPGTNTGELFF

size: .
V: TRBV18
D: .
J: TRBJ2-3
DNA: TGTGCCAGCTCACCTGGTTTGGGGACTAGCACAGATACGCAGTATTTT
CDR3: CASSPGLGTSTDTQYF

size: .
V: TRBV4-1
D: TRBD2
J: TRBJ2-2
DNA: TGCGCCAGCAGCGCCCTGGCGGGAGTTGCCGGGGAGCTGTTTTTT
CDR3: CASSALAGVAGELFF

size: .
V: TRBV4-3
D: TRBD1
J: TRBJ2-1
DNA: TGCGCCAGCAGCCAAGATTACAGGGGATCGAATGAGCAGTTCTTC
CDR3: CASSQDYRGSNEQFF

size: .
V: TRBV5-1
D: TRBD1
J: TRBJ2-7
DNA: TGCGCCAGCAGCTTGACCCAACAGGGGCCCTACGAGCAGTACTTC
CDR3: CASSLTQQGPYEQYF

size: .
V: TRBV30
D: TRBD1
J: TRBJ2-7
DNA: TGTGCCTGGAATATGGACAGGGGACCCGCCTACGAGCAGTACTTC
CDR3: CAWNMDRGPAYEQYF

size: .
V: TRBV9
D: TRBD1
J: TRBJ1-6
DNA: TGTGCCAGCAGCGTAACCCGGATGAGGCGGGACAGTAATTCACCCCTCCACTTT
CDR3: CASSVTRMRRDSNSPLHF

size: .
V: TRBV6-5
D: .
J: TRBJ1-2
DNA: TGTGCCAGCAGTTACCCTACGGACGGGAGCTATGGCTACACCTTC
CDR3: CASSYPTDGSYGYTF

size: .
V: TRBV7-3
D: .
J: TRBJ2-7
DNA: TGTGCCAGCAGCTACGGGGCTGGGTACGAGCAGTACTTC
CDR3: CASSYGAGYEQYF

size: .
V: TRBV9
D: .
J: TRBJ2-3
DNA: TGTGCCAGCAGCGTAGACGGGAACACAGATACGCAGTATTTT
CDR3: CASSVDGNTDTQYF

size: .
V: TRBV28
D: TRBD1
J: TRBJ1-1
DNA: TGTGCCAGCAGTTTACCCGACAGGGGGAACACTGAAGCTTTCTTT
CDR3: CASSLPDRGNTEAFF

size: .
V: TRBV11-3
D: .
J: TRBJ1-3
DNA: TGTGCCAGCAGCTTGAGGCAGGATGACACCATATATTTT
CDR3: CASSLRQDDTIYF

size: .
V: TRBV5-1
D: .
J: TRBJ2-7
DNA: TGCGCCAGCAGCCCGGATCTGGGATCAACCTACGAGCAGTACTTC
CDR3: CASSPDLGSTYEQYF